This T cell receptor (beta chain) is drawn from a study of T cell repertoires in ileal Crohn's disease. Clones were read by immunoSEQ multiplex PCR, and TCRdb kept only the in-frame ones, dropping some. The sample shows 14,000 or so clones, about 85% of them seen only once. The receptor was isolated from an adult with Crohn's disease. The source material was ileal tissue.

The CDR3 sequence is CASSDGTTGNWNTEAFF. CDR3 in DNA: TGTGCCAGCAGTGACGGAACGACAGGGAACTGGAACACTGAAGCTTTCTTT. J is TRBJ1-1 and V is TRBV25-1; 7 nucleotides match TRBD1. V lost 3 bases, J lost 1 base, and 11 bases stayed unmatched. Germline CDR1 and CDR2: MGHDK and SYGVNS. This CDR3 has 17 amino acids.